Following are 12 T cell receptor beta chains from one sample sequenced in a study of blood T cell repertoires in COVID-19. The method was immunoSEQ multiplex PCR; TCRdb's version includes in-frame clones alone and lacks a portion of them. In the table there are about 300,000 clones, approximately 90% of which are singletons. Sequencing input: PBMCs or T cells enriched from blood (not recorded which). The receptor set was obtained from a woman younger than 45 who had recovered from COVID-19.

The chain uses TRBV5-1 and TRBJ1-2; D gene unclear. V dropped 2 bases and J dropped 7 bases, with 18 bases sitting between them. Per the germline V gene, CDR1 is SGHRS and CDR2 is YFSETQ. This CDR3 comprises 15 residues. The CDR3, as DNA: TGCGCCAGCAGCTTCGGGGTGGAGGGTGGAGGTGGCTACACCTTC. Translating gives CASSFGVEGGGGYTF.

J is TRBJ1-5 and V is TRBV4-2; D call uncertain. V lost 0 bases to trimming and J lost 5 bases, with 14 bases between them. Germline CDR1 is LGHNA and CDR2 is YNFKEQ. The CDR3 is 16 residues long. CDR3 protein: CASSQDGSGRDQPQHF. In DNA form, the CDR3 reads TGTGCCAGCAGCCAAGATGGGTCGGGTAGAGATCAGCCCCAGCATTTT.

This clone has just one count. The chain employs TRBV3-1 (or the pseudogene TRBV3-2) and TRBJ2-1; D might be TRBD2 (6 bases). V was trimmed by 2 bases and J by 5 bases, leaving 13 bases between them. The CDR3 loop spans 15 amino acids. Germline lookup yields CDR1 LGHDT and CDR2 YNNKEL (reference sequence). CDR3 region: CASSQRLEWDNEQFF. The CDR3 nucleotides read TGTGCCAGCAGCCAACGACTAGAATGGGACAATGAGCAGTTCTTC.

The chain joins TRBV3-1 (or the pseudogene TRBV3-2) to TRBJ1-2; TRBD1 might be the D (6 bases). Trimming left V 3 bases short and J 8 bases short, with 10 bases between. The CDR3 covers 12 residues. The germline gives CDR1 LGHDT, CDR2 YNNKEL (reference sequence). Written as DNA, the CDR3 is TGTGCCAGCAGCCACTCGGGACAAGGCTACACCTTC. Its protein product is CASSHSGQGYTF.

J is TRBJ2-7 and V is TRBV7-8; D gene ambiguous. There are 13 residues in the CDR3. Trimming stripped 3 bases from V and 2 bases from J, with 8 bases between. Germline V gene sequence: CDR1 SGHVS, CDR2 FQNEAQ. The CDR3 DNA is TGTGCCAGCAGCTTGGCAGAAGCCTACGAGCAGTACTTC. Its translation is CASSLAEAYEQYF.

The chain is built from TRBV5-5 and TRBJ2-7; D uncertain. CDR3 length: 16 residues. Germline assignment: CDR1 SGHKS and CDR2 YYEKEE (reference sequence). V dropped 3 bases and J dropped 0 bases, with 16 bases sitting between them. CDR3 residues: CASSSSVVEASYEQYF. Here the CDR3 DNA reads TGTGCCAGCAGCTCTAGTGTGGTGGAAGCCTCCTACGAGCAGTACTTC.

This chain links TRBV19 with TRBJ1-2; tentatively, D is TRBD1 (5 bases). Germline lookup yields CDR1 LNHDA and CDR2 SQIVND (reference sequence). The CDR3 loop spans 14 amino acids. Trimming shortened V by 6 bases and J by 4 bases, and 15 bases separated the two germline ends. The CDR3: CASSQGGVGYGYTF. The CDR3 DNA follows: TGTGCCAGTAGCCAGGGTGGGGTAGGCTATGGCTACACCTTC.

The rearrangement joins TRBV5-1 to TRBJ2-7, with 9 positions matching TRBD1. The CDR3 is 14 residues long. From germline, CDR1 is SGHRS and CDR2 YFSETQ. Germline trimming cut 2 bases from V and 7 bases from J; bases unmatched to any gene: 7. CDR3 in amino acids: CASSFRDRALEQYF. For the CDR3, the DNA is TGCGCCAGCAGCTTCCGGGACAGGGCCCTGGAGCAGTACTTC.

The V gene is TRBV10-3, the J gene TRBJ1-1; 7 nucleotides line up with TRBD1. The CDR3 spans 12 residues. Germline V gene sequence: CDR1 ENHRY, CDR2 SYGVKD. This CDR3 is CATRGLDTEAFF. For the CDR3, the DNA is TGTGCAACCAGGGGGTTGGACACTGAAGCTTTCTTT.

This sequence joins TRBV3-1 (or the pseudogene TRBV3-2) and TRBJ2-1, with 13 bases aligning to TRBD2. The CDR3 is 16 residues long. J gave up 8 bases and V 3 bases, and 7 bases lay outside the gene matches. CDR1 LGHDT and CDR2 YNNKEL come from the germline V gene (reference sequence). The CDR3 region is CASSHTLAGGPDEQFF. The CDR3 coding sequence is TGTGCCAGCAGCCACACACTAGCGGGGGGGCCAGATGAGCAGTTCTTC.

The gene calls are TRBV7-2 and TRBJ2-3, with 7 bases matching TRBD1. The V gene's germline CDR1 is SGHTA and CDR2 FQGNSA. Losses at the gene ends were 5 bases for V and 2 bases for J; bases not matched to a gene: 7. CDR3 size: 15 residues. CDR3 protein: CASSPSGTATDTQYF. The CDR3 nucleotides are TGTGCCAGCAGCCCATCCGGGACAGCCACAGATACGCAGTATTTT.

This CDR3 is CASSSQIHSNQPQHF. The DNA for the CDR3 is TGTGCCAGTAGTAGTCAAATTCATAGCAATCAGCCCCAGCATTTT. This chain uses TRBV19 with TRBJ1-5; D is undetermined. V lost 4 bases and J lost 0, with 10 bases in between. The CDR3 covers 15 residues. The germline V gene encodes CDR1 LNHDA and CDR2 SQIVND (reference sequence).